This entry features one T cell receptor beta chain sequence. This sample was taken from a study of control samples from healthy donors and cancer patients. The method was immunoSEQ multiplex PCR; TCRdb's version includes in-frame clones alone and lacks a portion of them. Of roughly 370,000 clones in the sample, around 90% were seen once. The CDR3 sequence is 14 residues long. CDR1 and CDR2 from the germline V gene are LNHDA and SQIVND (reference sequence). Trimming shortened V by 7 bases and J by 0 bases, and 9 bases separated the two germline ends. The receptor comes from a man aged 35-49 years with head and neck cancer. Sequencing used PBMCs. The chain has TRBV19 and TRBJ2-2; TRBD1 might be the D (6 bases). CDR3 coding DNA: TGTGCCAGTACTACAGGGCCGAACACCGGGGAGCTGTTTTTT. Protein: CASTTGPNTGELFF.